This T cell receptor beta chain was retrieved from a study of shared clonotypes between healthy human individuals. Study-wide context: Each donor's CD8 memory used one plate, CD8 naive two, each CD4 subset three. Study results and limitations: A reduction in generation probabilities was seen for non-shared clonotypes relative to those shared by all four donors. Naive subsets generally exceeded memory subsets in estimated richness.

Worth noting for this clone: The antigen remains unidentified.

Profiling relied on immunoSEQ multiplex PCR, and the TCRdb table lists in-frame clones only, not all of them. Of 780,000 or so clones in the sample, 55% to 75% were seen once. Sequences were obtained from memory CD4+ T cells sorted from blood. Subset noted: CD45RA-negative fraction. The TCR sequence derives from a woman aged 25 to 45 in good health.

Here the CDR3 DNA reads TGTGCCAGCAGTTTGGACAGTAGCAATCAGCCCCAGCATTTT. It translates to CASSLDSSNQPQHF. The chain employs TRBV6-6 and TRBJ1-5; tentatively, D is TRBD1 (6 bases). Germline CDR1 MNHNY, CDR2 SVGAGI (reference sequence). CDR3 length: 14 residues. Trimming removed 4 bases from V and 0 bases from J, with 7 bases in between.